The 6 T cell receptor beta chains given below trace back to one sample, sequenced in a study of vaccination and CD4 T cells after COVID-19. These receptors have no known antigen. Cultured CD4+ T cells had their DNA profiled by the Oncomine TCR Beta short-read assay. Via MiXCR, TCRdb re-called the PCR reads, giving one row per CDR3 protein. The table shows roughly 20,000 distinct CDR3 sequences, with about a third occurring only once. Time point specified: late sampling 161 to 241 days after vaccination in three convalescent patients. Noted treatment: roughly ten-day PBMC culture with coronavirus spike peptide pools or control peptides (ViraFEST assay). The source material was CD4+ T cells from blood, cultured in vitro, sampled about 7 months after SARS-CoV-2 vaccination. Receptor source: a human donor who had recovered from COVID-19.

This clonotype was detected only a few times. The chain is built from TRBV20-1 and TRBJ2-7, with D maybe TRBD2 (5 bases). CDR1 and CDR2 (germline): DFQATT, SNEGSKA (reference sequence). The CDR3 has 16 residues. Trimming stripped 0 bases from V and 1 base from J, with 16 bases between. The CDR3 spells CSAREVGRRLSYEQYF. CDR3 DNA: TGCAGTGCTAGAGAAGTCGGGCGGAGGCTATCCTACGAGCAGTACTTC.

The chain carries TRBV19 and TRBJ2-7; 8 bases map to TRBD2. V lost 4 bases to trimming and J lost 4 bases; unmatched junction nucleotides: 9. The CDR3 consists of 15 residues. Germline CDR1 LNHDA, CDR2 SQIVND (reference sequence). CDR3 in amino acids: CASSREAGAGYEQYF. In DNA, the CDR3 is TGTGCCAGTAGTAGGGAAGCGGGAGCGGGTTACGAGCAGTACTTC. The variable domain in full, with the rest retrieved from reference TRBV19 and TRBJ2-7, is DGGITQSPKYLFRKEGQNVTLSCEQNLNHDAMYWYRQDPGQGLRLIYYSQIVNDFQKGDIAEGYSVSREKKESFPLTVTSAQKNPTAFYLCASSREAGAGYEQYFGPGTRLTVT.

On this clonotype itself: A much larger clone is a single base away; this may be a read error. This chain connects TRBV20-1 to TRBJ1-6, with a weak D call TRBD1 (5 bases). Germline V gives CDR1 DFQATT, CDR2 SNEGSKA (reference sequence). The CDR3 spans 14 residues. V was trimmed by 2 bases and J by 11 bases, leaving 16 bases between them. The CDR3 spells CSARPRGTNPPLHF. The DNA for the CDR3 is TGCAGTGCTAGACCCCGGGGGACCAATCCACCCCTCCACTTT.

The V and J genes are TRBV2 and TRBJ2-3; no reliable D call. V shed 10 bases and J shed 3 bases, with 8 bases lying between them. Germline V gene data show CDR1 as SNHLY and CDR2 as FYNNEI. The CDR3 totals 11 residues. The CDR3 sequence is CATRRTDTQYF. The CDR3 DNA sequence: TGTGCCACTCGTAGAACAGATACGCAGTATTTT.

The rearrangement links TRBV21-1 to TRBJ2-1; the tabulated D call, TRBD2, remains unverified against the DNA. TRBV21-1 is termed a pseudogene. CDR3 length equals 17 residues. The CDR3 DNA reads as TGTGCCAGCAGCAGAAGTAGCGGGAGGACTTCCTACAATGAGCAGTTCTTC. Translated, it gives CASSRSSGRTSYNEQFF.

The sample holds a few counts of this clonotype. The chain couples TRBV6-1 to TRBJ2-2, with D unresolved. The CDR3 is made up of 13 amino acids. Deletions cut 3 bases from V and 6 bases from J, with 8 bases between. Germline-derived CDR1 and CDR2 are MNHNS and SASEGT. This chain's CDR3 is CASSDSSAGELFF. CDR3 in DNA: TGTGCCAGCAGTGATTCTTCGGCCGGGGAGCTGTTTTTT.